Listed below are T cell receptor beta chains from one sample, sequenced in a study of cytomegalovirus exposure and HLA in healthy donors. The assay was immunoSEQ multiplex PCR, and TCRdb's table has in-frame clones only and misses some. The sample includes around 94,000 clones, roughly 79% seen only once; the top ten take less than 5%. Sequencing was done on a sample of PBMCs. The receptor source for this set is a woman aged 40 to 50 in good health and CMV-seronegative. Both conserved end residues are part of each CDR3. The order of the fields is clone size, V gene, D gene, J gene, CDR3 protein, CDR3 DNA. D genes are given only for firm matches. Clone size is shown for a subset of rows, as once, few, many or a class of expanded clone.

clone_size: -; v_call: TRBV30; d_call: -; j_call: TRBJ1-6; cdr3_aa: CAWSYLGAGSPLHF; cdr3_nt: TGTGCCTGGAGTTATTTAGGGGCCGGTTCACCCCTCCACTTT
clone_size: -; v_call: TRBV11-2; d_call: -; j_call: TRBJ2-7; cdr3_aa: CASSAGTYEQYF; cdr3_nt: TGTGCCAGCAGCGCGGGCACCTACGAGCAGTACTTC
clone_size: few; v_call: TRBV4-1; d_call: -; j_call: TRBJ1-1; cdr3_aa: CASSYNGAREAFF; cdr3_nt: TGCGCCAGCAGCTATAATGGAGCTAGAGAAGCTTTCTTT
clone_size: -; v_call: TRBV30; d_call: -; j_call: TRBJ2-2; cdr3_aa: CAWNLSPNTGELFF; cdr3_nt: TGTGCCTGGAACTTGAGCCCGAACACCGGGGAGCTGTTTTTT
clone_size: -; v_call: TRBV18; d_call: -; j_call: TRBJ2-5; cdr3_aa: CASSPNRKETQYF; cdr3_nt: TGTGCCAGCTCACCAAACAGGAAAGAGACCCAGTACTTC
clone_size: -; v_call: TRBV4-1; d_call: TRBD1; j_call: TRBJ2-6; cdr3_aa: CASSFGQVPVSGANVLTF; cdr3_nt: TGCGCCAGCAGCTTCGGACAGGTGCCTGTCTCTGGGGCCAACGTCCTGACTTTC
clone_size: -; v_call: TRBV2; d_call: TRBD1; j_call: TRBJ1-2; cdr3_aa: CASSEEGAGGRDGYTF; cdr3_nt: TGTGCCAGCAGTGAAGAGGGGGCAGGGGGCAGGGATGGCTACACCTTC
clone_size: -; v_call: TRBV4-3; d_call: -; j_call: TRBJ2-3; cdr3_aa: CASSQDYDSSTDTQYF; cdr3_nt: TGCGCCAGCAGCCAAGATTACGACTCTAGCACAGATACGCAGTATTTT
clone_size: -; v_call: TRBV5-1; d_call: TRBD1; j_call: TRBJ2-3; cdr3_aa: CASSSGQGVSDTQYF; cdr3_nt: TGCGCCAGCAGCTCGGGACAGGGGGTCTCAGATACGCAGTATTTT
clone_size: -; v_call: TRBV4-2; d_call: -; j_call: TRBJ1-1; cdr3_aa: CASRTGITGTEAFF; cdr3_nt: TGTGCCAGCAGAACAGGGATAACCGGCACTGAAGCTTTCTTT
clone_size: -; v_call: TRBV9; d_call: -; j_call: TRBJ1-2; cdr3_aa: CASSVDSPTIYGYTF; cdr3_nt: TGTGCCAGCAGCGTAGACAGTCCCACCATCTATGGCTACACCTTC
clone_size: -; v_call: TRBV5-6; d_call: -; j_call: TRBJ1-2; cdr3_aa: CASSLTGSYGYTF; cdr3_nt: TGTGCCAGCAGCTTAACAGGCTCTTATGGCTACACCTTC
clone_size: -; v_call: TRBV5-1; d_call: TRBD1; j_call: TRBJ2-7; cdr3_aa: CASRARDSSSYEQYF; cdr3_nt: TGCGCCAGCAGGGCTCGGGACAGTAGCTCCTACGAGCAGTACTTC
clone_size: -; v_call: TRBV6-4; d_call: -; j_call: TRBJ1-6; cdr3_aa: CASPRRCSPLHF; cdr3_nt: TGTGCCAGCCCTAGGCGGTGTTCACCCCTCCACTTT
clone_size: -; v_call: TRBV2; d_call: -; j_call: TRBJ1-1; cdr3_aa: CASSRGREAFF; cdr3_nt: TGTGCCAGCAGTCGAGGGAGAGAAGCTTTCTTT
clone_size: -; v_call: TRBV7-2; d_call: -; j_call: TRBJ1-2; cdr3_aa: CASSLWDTPEGYTF; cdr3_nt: TGTGCCAGCAGCCTATGGGACACCCCCGAGGGCTACACCTTC
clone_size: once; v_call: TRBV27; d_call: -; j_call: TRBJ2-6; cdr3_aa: CASRNYGANVLTF; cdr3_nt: TGTGCCAGCAGAAATTATGGGGCCAACGTCCTGACTTTC
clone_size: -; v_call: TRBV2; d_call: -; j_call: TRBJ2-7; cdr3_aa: CASRRVAGAPYEQYF; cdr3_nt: TGTGCCAGCAGGAGGGTGGCGGGGGCGCCCTACGAGCAGTACTTC
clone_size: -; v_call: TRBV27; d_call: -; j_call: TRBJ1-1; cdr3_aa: CASSFTGWGAEAFF; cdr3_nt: TGTGCCAGCAGTTTTACGGGTTGGGGCGCTGAAGCTTTCTTT
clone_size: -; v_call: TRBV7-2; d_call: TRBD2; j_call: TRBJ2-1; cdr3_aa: CASNPGGPLYNEQFF; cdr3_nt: TGTGCCAGCAACCCGGGAGGGCCCCTCTACAATGAGCAGTTCTTC
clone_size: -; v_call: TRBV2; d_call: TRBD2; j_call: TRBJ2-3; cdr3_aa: CASRISGGPVGTDTQYF; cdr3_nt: TGTGCCAGCAGGATTAGCGGGGGGCCTGTTGGCACAGATACGCAGTATTTT
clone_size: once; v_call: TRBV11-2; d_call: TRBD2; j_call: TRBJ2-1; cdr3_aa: CASSALSGGAASVF; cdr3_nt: TGTGCCAGCAGCGCCCTCAGCGGGGGGGCCGCCTCGGTCTTC
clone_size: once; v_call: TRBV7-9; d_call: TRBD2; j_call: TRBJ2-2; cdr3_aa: CASRTLTSGDPTGELFF; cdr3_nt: TGTGCCAGCAGAACCCTGACTAGCGGGGACCCCACCGGGGAGCTGTTTTTT
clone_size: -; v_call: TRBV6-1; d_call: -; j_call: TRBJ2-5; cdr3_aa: CASSTRGSGETQYF; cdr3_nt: TGTGCCAGCAGTACAAGGGGCAGTGGAGAGACCCAGTACTTC
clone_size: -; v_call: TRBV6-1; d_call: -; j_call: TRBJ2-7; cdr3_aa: CASTESGTLFYEQYF; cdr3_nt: TGTGCCAGCACCGAAAGCGGGACACTATTTTACGAGCAGTACTTC
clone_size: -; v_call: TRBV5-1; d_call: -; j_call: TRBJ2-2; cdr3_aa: CASREGPDTGELFF; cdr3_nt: TGCGCCAGCAGGGAGGGGCCGGACACCGGGGAGCTGTTTTTT
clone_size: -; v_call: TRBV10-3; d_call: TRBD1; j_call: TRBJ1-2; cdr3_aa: CAISDQGAGGYTF; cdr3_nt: TGTGCCATCAGTGATCAGGGGGCAGGTGGCTACACCTTC
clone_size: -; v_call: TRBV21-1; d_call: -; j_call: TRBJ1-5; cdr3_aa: CASPDRGGNQPQHF; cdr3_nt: TGTGCCAGCCCTGACAGGGGTGGGAATCAGCCCCAGCATTTT
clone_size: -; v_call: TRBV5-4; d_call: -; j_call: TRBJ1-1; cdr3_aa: CASSLARVNTEAFF; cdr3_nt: TGTGCCAGCAGCTTGGCCAGGGTGAACACTGAAGCTTTCTTT
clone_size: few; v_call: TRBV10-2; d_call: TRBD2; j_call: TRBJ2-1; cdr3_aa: CASSVTLAGGPNEQFF; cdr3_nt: TGCGCCAGCAGTGTTACACTAGCGGGGGGGCCAAATGAGCAGTTCTTC
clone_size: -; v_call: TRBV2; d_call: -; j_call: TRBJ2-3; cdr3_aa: CASSFVTPNTDTQYF; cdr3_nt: TGTGCCAGCAGTTTCGTTACTCCTAACACAGATACGCAGTATTTT
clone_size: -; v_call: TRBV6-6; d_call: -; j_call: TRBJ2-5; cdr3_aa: CASSYSERGETQYF; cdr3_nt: TGTGCCAGCAGTTACTCGGAGAGGGGGGAGACCCAGTACTTC
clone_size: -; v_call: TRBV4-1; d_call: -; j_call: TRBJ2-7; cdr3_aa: CASSQGVLVGAAYEQYF; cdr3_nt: TGCGCCAGCAGCCAAGGGGTCCTTGTGGGGGCGGCGTACGAGCAGTACTTC
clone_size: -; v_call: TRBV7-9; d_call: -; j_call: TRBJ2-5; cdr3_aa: CASSLASLAETQYF; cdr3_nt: TGTGCCAGCAGCTTAGCGTCACTAGCCGAGACCCAGTACTTC
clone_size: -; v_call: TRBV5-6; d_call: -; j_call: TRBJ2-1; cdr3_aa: CASSLGRSSYNEQFF; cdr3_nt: TGTGCCAGCAGCTTGGGGCGGAGCTCCTACAATGAGCAGTTCTTC
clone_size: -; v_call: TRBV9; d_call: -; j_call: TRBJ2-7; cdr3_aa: CAIPGEQYF; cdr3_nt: TGTGCCATCCCCGGCGAGCAGTACTTC
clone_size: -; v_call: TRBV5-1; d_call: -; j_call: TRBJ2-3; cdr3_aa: CASSLGRAGTDTQYF; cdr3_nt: TGCGCCAGCAGCTTGGGCAGGGCTGGCACAGATACGCAGTATTTT
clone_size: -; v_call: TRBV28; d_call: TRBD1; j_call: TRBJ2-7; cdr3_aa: CASSLWALNRGTYEQYF; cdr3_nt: TGTGCCAGCAGTTTATGGGCCTTGAACAGGGGAACCTACGAGCAGTACTTC
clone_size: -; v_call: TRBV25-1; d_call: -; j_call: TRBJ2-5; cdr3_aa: CASSELRTARETQYF; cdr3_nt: TGTGCCAGCAGTGAATTAAGGACTGCGAGAGAGACCCAGTACTTC
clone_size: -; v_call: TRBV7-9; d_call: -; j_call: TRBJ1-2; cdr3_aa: CASSFDSYYGYTF; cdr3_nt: TGTGCCAGCAGCTTCGACAGCTACTATGGCTACACCTTC
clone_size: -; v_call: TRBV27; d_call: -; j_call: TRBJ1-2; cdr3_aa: CRRGAGQAYVGYTF; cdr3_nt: TGCCGAAGGGGTGCAGGACAAGCCTATGTTGGCTACACCTTC
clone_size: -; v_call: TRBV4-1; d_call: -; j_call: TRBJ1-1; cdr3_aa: CASSHSGQSREAFF; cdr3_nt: TGCGCCAGCAGCCATAGTGGACAGTCCCGAGAAGCTTTCTTT
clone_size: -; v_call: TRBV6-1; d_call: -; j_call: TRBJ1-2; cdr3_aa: CASSERTTGVLYGYTF; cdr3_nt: TGTGCCAGCAGTGAAAGAACAACAGGAGTTCTCTATGGCTACACCTTC
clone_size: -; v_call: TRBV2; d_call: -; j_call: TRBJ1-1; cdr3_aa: CASSGDQGTEAFF; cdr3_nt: TGTGCCAGCAGTGGAGACCAGGGCACTGAAGCTTTCTTT
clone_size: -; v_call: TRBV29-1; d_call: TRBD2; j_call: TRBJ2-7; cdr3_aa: CSVELGGSSYEQYF; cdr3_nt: TGCAGCGTTGAATTGGGAGGGAGCTCCTACGAGCAGTACTTC
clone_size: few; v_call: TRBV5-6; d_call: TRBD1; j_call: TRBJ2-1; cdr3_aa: CASSYPGSGGWNEQFF; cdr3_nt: TGTGCCAGCAGCTATCCGGGGTCAGGGGGCTGGAATGAGCAGTTCTTC
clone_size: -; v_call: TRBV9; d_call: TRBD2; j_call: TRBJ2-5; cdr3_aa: CASSGSSGGTQYF; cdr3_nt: TGTGCCAGCAGCGGATCTAGCGGTGGGACCCAGTACTTC
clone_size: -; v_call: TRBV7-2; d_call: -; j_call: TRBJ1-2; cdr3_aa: CASSLSRTVRGYTF; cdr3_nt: TGTGCCAGCAGTTTATCTCGGACAGTTCGGGGCTACACCTTC
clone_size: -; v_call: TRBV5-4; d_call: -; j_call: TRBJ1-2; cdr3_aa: CASSSAPGITNYGYTF; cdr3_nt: TGTGCCAGCAGCTCCGCCCCGGGGATAACTAACTATGGCTACACCTTC
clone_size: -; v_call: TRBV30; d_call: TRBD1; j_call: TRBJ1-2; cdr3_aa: CASTTRTGQPFYGYTF; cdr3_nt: TGTGCCTCGACGACCCGGACAGGACAACCCTTCTATGGCTACACCTTC
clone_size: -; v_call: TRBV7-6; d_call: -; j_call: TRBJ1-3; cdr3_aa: CASSLGLGRNTIYF; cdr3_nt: TGTGCCAGCAGCTTAGGTCTGGGCAGAAACACCATATATTTT
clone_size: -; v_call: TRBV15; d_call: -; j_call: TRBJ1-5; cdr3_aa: CATRVQGGEPQHF; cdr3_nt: TGTGCCACCAGGGTGCAGGGCGGTGAGCCCCAGCATTTT
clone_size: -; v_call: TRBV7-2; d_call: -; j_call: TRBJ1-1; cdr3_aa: CASSLGHSNTEAFF; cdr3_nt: TGTGCCAGCAGCTTAGGACACTCGAACACTGAAGCTTTCTTT
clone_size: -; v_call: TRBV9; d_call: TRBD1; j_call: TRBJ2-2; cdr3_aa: CANRDRGHTGELFF; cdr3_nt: TGTGCCAACAGGGACAGGGGGCATACCGGGGAGCTGTTTTTT
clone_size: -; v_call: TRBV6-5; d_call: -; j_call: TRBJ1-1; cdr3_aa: CASSYLTHTEAFF; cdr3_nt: TGTGCCAGCAGTTACCTCACTCACACTGAAGCTTTCTTT
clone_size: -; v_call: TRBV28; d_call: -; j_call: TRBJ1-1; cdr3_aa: CASNSDRRNTEAFF; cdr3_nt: TGTGCCAGCAATTCAGACAGGCGTAACACTGAAGCTTTCTTT
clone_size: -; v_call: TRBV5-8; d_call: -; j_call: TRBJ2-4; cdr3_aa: CASSTGQGYLAKNIQYF; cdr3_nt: TGTGCCAGCAGCACGGGGCAGGGGTATCTGGCCAAAAACATTCAGTACTTC